This T cell receptor beta chain was obtained from a study of CD8+ T cells in alopecia areata (dated by TCRdb to between 2017 and 2018). As for the study more broadly: Treated patients were enrolled in an open-label pilot trial of oral tofacitinib, 5 to 10 mg twice daily, for moderate-to-severe alopecia areata. Tofacitinib was administered for 6 to 18 months, and 6 months of follow-up off drug were then conducted to assess delayed response and recurrence. Disease severity in treated patients was measured with the SALT score, which quantifies the percentage of affected scalp surface area. High-throughput TCRbeta sequencing was used to examine T cell clonal expansion in alopecia areata in both the C3H/HeJ mouse model and human patients. On the human side, TCRbeta sequencing was run on scalp tissue and on sorted CD4+ and CD8+ peripheral blood T cells from healthy controls and from alopecia areata patients with either patchy or totalis/universalis disease. Biopsies were taken from tofacitinib-treated patients at baseline and again at 4 and 24 weeks into treatment, and several of those patients also had a later scalp biopsy. Clonality in the scalp was compared among normal scalp (n=4), patchy alopecia areata scalp (n=8), and alopecia totalis/universalis scalp (n=8). RNA was extracted with the PAXgene miRNA kit for fixed scalp, the miRNeasy kit for PBMCs, and the RNeasy kit for mouse skin. immunoSEQ multiplex PCR using 35 Vbeta forward primers and 13 Jbeta reverse primers was used to amplify TCRbeta CDR3 regions. On the study overall, not on this receptor specifically: During tofacitinib treatment, many expanded lesional clones stuck around in both scalp and blood, and this persistence may partly explain why relapse happens after treatment is stopped. Because the treated cohort was small and had only one nonresponder, larger studies are needed to examine links between baseline CD8+ expansion and response. Compared with normal scalp, lesional scalp, particularly in alopecia totalis/universalis, had higher clonality and more expanded CD8+ clones, which suggests antigenic drive. Shared TCR sequences between patients were less evident than in mice, which may be partly attributable to HLA diversity in the patient population. Tofacitinib significantly decreased scalp clonality and the number of expanded CD8+ clones among the top 100 scalp clones. Unlike mouse skin, which is dominated by gammadelta T cells, normal human skin has resident alphabeta T cells that are also sequenced, and this complicates analysis of the scalp TCR repertoire.

A word on this clone: Its antigen is unknown. Qualities for individual bases were not recorded, and no much larger clone is one base off.

The CDR3 covers 14 residues, taking in both the cysteine and the phenylalanine. The entry retains the CDR3 DNA only, 42 bases that are in frame from base 1. The treatment or condition label on this specimen signifies: oral pan-JAK inhibitor, 5-10 mg twice daily. Peripheral blood and lesional scalp punch biopsies were obtained from patients with alopecia areata. After PBMCs were isolated by density centrifugation and stained for CD3, CD4 and CD8, a FACSAria was used to sort CD4+ and CD8+ T cells. Library preparation used the immunoSEQ multiplex PCR assay. RNA was extracted from all samples and reverse transcribed into cDNA as template for TCR sequencing. SuperScript III was used to make first-strand cDNA, primed with a 2:1 mix of oligo-dT and random hexamers. A synthetic immune receptor repertoire was used to measure amplification bias, and any remaining bias was corrected computationally. As for how the authors treated the data: Raw reads were preprocessed for error removal, and CDR3 was defined according to IMGT conventions as running from the conserved cysteine to phenylalanine. Clonality was computed as 1 minus the Shannon entropy, with the entropy normalized by log2 of the number of productive unique TCRs. Whether each scalp clone was CD4 or CD8 was inferred by checking scalp TCRbeta sequences against the CD4 and CD8 repertoires from sorted blood. TCRdb took this table from immuneACCESS and kept in-frame rearrangements with V and J called. Such tables lack part of the clones; where checked against another copy, unresolved V genes explain under half of the gap, and the rest is unexplained. The DNA gave D and trimming, while V, J and clone size come from that table. Present in this sample are fewer than 250,000 clones, roughly 70% of which were seen just once. About 1.3% of the sample rests with the top ten.

The sequence is built from TRBV12-2 and TRBJ1-1; TRBD1 is the table's D call, not checked against the DNA. TRBV12-2 is classified as a pseudogene. The sequenced sample was CD4+ T cells sorted from blood, obtained at week 49, from a patient treated with tofacitinib. The sequence derives from a human donor with alopecia areata. The sequence in DNA is TGTGCAAGTCGCTTCCACAGGGAGAACACTGAAGCTTTCTTT. Translated, it reads CASRFHRENTEAFF.